Listed below are T cell receptor beta chains from one sample, sequenced in a study of cytomegalovirus exposure and HLA in healthy donors. The assay was immunoSEQ multiplex PCR, and TCRdb's table has in-frame clones only and misses some. Among around 160,000 clones, 77% were seen once, and the ten largest hold approximately 2.4%. Sequenced sample: PBMCs. These receptors were taken from a woman aged 40 to 50 in good health and CMV-seropositive. CDR3s include the opening cysteine and the closing phenylalanine or tryptophan. Fields, in order: V gene, J gene, clone size, D gene, CDR3 protein, CDR3 DNA. A D gene is named only where the DNA matches it firmly. Not all rows give a size; the values are once, few, many and, for expanded clones, a class.

V: TRBV28
J: TRBJ1-6
size: NA
D: NA
CDR3: CASSFSPSSYNSPLHF
DNA: TGTGCCAGCAGTTTTAGTCCTAGCTCCTATAATTCACCCCTCCACTTT

V: TRBV4-2
J: TRBJ1-2
size: NA
D: TRBD1
CDR3: CASSPPTGGYYGYTF
DNA: TGTGCCAGCAGCCCCCCGACAGGGGGTTACTATGGCTACACCTTC

V: TRBV14
J: TRBJ2-7
size: few
D: NA
CDR3: CASSQDDSPPVYF
DNA: TGTGCCAGCAGCCAAGATGATAGCCCCCCAGTCTACTTC

V: TRBV14
J: TRBJ1-2
size: NA
D: NA
CDR3: CASSQVWHNHYGYTF
DNA: TGTGCCAGCAGCCAAGTGTGGCACAACCACTATGGCTACACCTTC

V: TRBV5-1
J: TRBJ2-3
size: NA
D: TRBD2
CDR3: CASSLGPSGGGGTDTQYF
DNA: TGCGCCAGCAGCTTGGGGCCTAGCGGAGGCGGAGGCACAGATACGCAGTATTTT

V: TRBV7-9
J: TRBJ2-1
size: NA
D: TRBD1
CDR3: CASSLGTGLTGNEQFF
DNA: TGTGCCAGCAGCTTGGGGACAGGCCTCACGGGAAATGAGCAGTTCTTC

V: TRBV5-1
J: TRBJ1-1
size: NA
D: TRBD1
CDR3: CASSLVTGINTEAFF
DNA: TGCGCCAGCAGCTTGGTGACAGGGATAAACACTGAAGCTTTCTTT

V: TRBV7-6
J: TRBJ2-2
size: NA
D: TRBD1
CDR3: CASSSGTGGTGELFF
DNA: TGTGCCAGCAGCTCCGGGACAGGGGGCACCGGGGAGCTGTTTTTT

V: TRBV28
J: TRBJ2-7
size: NA
D: NA
CDR3: CASSLLGVYEQYF
DNA: TGTGCCAGCAGTTTATTAGGAGTCTACGAGCAGTACTTC

V: TRBV19
J: TRBJ2-7
size: NA
D: TRBD2
CDR3: CASSSLASAYEQYF
DNA: TGTGCCAGTAGTTCACTAGCGTCGGCCTACGAGCAGTACTTC

V: TRBV10-3
J: TRBJ1-3
size: NA
D: NA
CDR3: CATGGRGSGNTIYF
DNA: TGTGCCACGGGGGGCCGGGGTTCTGGAAACACCATATATTTT

V: TRBV2
J: TRBJ2-5
size: NA
D: NA
CDR3: CASKEEAGVETQYF
DNA: TGTGCCAGCAAGGAGGAGGCAGGGGTGGAGACCCAGTACTTC

V: TRBV5-1
J: TRBJ2-3
size: NA
D: TRBD2
CDR3: CASSLSGGATDTQYF
DNA: TGCGCCAGCAGCCTTAGCGGGGGGGCCACAGATACGCAGTATTTT

V: TRBV28
J: TRBJ2-7
size: NA
D: NA
CDR3: CASSSEGYEQYF
DNA: TGTGCCAGCAGTTCCGAGGGCTACGAGCAGTACTTC

V: TRBV7-7
J: TRBJ2-3
size: NA
D: NA
CDR3: CASSLGSTDTQYF
DNA: TGTGCCAGCAGCTTAGGGAGTACAGATACGCAGTATTTT

V: TRBV28
J: TRBJ2-1
size: NA
D: TRBD1
CDR3: CASRNQGDYNEQFF
DNA: TGTGCCAGCAGAAACCAGGGGGATTACAATGAGCAGTTCTTC

V: TRBV19
J: TRBJ1-5
size: NA
D: TRBD1
CDR3: CASSPGQEDQPQHF
DNA: TGTGCCAGTAGTCCGGGACAGGAGGATCAGCCCCAGCATTTT

V: TRBV4-3
J: TRBJ2-6
size: NA
D: NA
CDR3: CASSQRTGANVLTF
DNA: TGCGCCAGCAGCCAACGGACAGGGGCCAACGTCCTGACTTTC

V: TRBV30
J: TRBJ2-1
size: once
D: NA
CDR3: CAWSVRGASYNEQFF
DNA: TGTGCCTGGAGTGTACGCGGGGCTTCCTACAATGAGCAGTTCTTC

V: TRBV6-5
J: TRBJ1-1
size: NA
D: NA
CDR3: CASSWGGGTNTEAFF
DNA: TGTGCCAGCAGCTGGGGGGGTGGGACGAACACTGAAGCTTTCTTT

V: TRBV5-1
J: TRBJ2-7
size: NA
D: NA
CDR3: CASSLEGRSYEQYF
DNA: TGCGCCAGCAGCTTAGAAGGTAGGAGCTACGAGCAGTACTTC

V: TRBV6-5
J: TRBJ2-7
size: NA
D: TRBD1
CDR3: CASRTGTDYEQYF
DNA: TGTGCCAGCAGGACCGGGACAGACTACGAGCAGTACTTC

V: TRBV5-1
J: TRBJ2-7
size: NA
D: TRBD2
CDR3: CASSLAGLAGFYEQYF
DNA: TGCGCCAGCAGCTTGGCAGGACTAGCGGGATTTTACGAGCAGTACTTC

V: TRBV4-3
J: TRBJ1-5
size: NA
D: NA
CDR3: CASSQGGGVGQPQHF
DNA: TGCGCCAGCAGCCAGGGAGGGGGTGTAGGGCAGCCCCAGCATTTT

V: TRBV6-4
J: TRBJ2-3
size: NA
D: NA
CDR3: CASSERVTDTQYF
DNA: TGTGCCAGCAGTGAACGGGTAACAGATACGCAGTATTTT

V: TRBV10-1
J: TRBJ2-1
size: NA
D: TRBD2
CDR3: CASSTSGGYNEQFF
DNA: TGCGCCAGCAGTACTAGCGGGGGTTACAATGAGCAGTTCTTC

V: TRBV4-2
J: TRBJ2-2
size: NA
D: TRBD2
CDR3: CASSQASGSSTGELFF
DNA: TGTGCCAGCAGCCAAGCTAGCGGGAGTTCTACCGGGGAGCTGTTTTTT

V: TRBV18
J: TRBJ2-2
size: NA
D: NA
CDR3: CASSPPADYTGELFF
DNA: TGTGCCAGCTCACCTCCAGCGGATTACACCGGGGAGCTGTTTTTT

V: TRBV19
J: TRBJ1-2
size: NA
D: NA
CDR3: CATGTTATYGYTF
DNA: TGTGCCACCGGAACGACAGCCACCTATGGCTACACCTTC

V: TRBV19
J: TRBJ1-1
size: NA
D: TRBD1
CDR3: CASSGDRGSGTEAFF
DNA: TGTGCCAGTAGTGGAGACAGGGGGTCGGGCACTGAAGCTTTCTTT

V: TRBV28
J: TRBJ2-3
size: NA
D: TRBD2
CDR3: CASSSLGTSGSADTQYF
DNA: TGTGCCAGCAGTTCCCTCGGGACTAGCGGGAGCGCAGATACGCAGTATTTT

V: TRBV29-1
J: TRBJ2-3
size: NA
D: TRBD2
CDR3: CSVPTSGASTDTQYF
DNA: TGCAGCGTACCTACTAGCGGAGCTAGCACAGATACGCAGTATTTT

V: TRBV5-4
J: TRBJ2-7
size: NA
D: NA
CDR3: CASSLEEGGEVF
DNA: TGTGCCAGCAGCTTGGAGGAGGGTGGCGAAGTCTTC

V: TRBV7-9
J: TRBJ1-3
size: NA
D: NA
CDR3: CASSLEQGNTIYF
DNA: TGTGCCAGCAGCTTAGAACAGGGAAACACCATATATTTT

V: TRBV19
J: TRBJ1-2
size: NA
D: TRBD1
CDR3: CASSTGQGEGYGYTF
DNA: TGTGCCAGTAGTACAGGACAGGGGGAAGGGTATGGCTACACCTTC